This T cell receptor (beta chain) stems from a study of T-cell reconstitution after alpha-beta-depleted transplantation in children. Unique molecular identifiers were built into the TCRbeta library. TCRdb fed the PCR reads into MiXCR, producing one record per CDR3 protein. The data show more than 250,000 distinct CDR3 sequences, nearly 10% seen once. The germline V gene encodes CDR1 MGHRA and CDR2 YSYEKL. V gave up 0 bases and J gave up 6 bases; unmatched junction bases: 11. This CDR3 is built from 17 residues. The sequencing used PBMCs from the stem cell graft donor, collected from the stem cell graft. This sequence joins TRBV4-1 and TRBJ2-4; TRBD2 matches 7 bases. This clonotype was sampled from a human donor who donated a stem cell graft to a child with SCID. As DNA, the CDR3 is TGCGCCAGCAGCCAAGATGGGATCGAAAGGGAGGGAAACATTCAGTACTTC. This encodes CASSQDGIEREGNIQYF.